The 21 T cell receptor beta chains below were found in one sample sequenced in a study of T-cell reconstitution after alpha-beta-depleted transplantation in children. Library preparation (for TCRbeta) was performed with unique molecular identifiers. TCRdb itself ran the PCR reads through MiXCR, one entry per CDR3 protein. This sample has roughly 590,000 distinct CDR3 sequences, with roughly 17% found just once. The material sequenced was PBMCs from the stem cell graft donor, taken from the stem cell graft. Source of these receptors: a human donor who donated a stem cell graft to a child with acute myeloid leukemia.

There are many counts of this clonotype. This chain uses TRBV6-5 with TRBJ2-1; possibly TRBD1 or TRBD2 for D (5 bases each). V gave up 4 bases and J gave up 9 bases, with 16 bases separating them. The CDR3 spans 14 residues. Germline CDR1 is MNHEY and CDR2 is SVGAGI. The chain's CDR3 is CASSWGSSLAEQFF. The CDR3 nucleotides read TGTGCCAGCAGTTGGGGGTCCTCCCTTGCTGAGCAGTTCTTC.

At least ten counts were recorded for this clonotype. The chain couples TRBV29-1 to TRBJ1-1; D not resolved. This CDR3 contains 11 residues. Trimming shortened V by 7 bases and J by 5 bases, and 11 bases separated the two germline ends. The V gene's germline CDR1 is SQVTM and CDR2 ANQGSEA. The CDR3 loop reads CSDSDETEAFF. The CDR3 DNA reads TGCAGCGACTCGGACGAGACTGAAGCTTTCTTT.

This clonotype was observed at least ten times. The chain is built from TRBV7-3 and TRBJ2-7; 7 nucleotides match TRBD1. This CDR3 has 13 residues. Trimming at V came to 1 base and at J to 6 bases, leaving 3 bases not matched to a gene. In germline, CDR1 is SGHTA, CDR2 FQGTGA. The CDR3 DNA sequence: TGTGCCAGCAGCTTAAATCCAGGGGGCGAGCAGTACTTC. Protein: CASSLNPGGEQYF.

In the case of this clonotype: Possible read error: a much larger clone is one base away. The chain is built from TRBV5-1 and TRBJ2-5; 11 nucleotides agree with TRBD1. Germline lookup yields CDR1 SGHRS and CDR2 YFSETQ. The CDR3 extends over 15 amino acids. The CDR3 protein is CASSLDRGHQETLYF. The CDR3 DNA sequence: TGCGCCAGCAGCCTGGACAGGGGGCACCAAGAGACCCTGTACTTC.

Only a few counts were recorded for this clonotype. The rearrangement links TRBV9 to TRBJ1-4; TRBD1 aligns across 9 bases. The V and J ends lost 2 bases and 7 bases, in that order; junction bases with no gene match: 6. The germline CDR1 and CDR2 sequences are SGDLS and YYNGEE. The CDR3 loop spans 15 amino acids. The DNA for the CDR3 is TGTGCCAGCAGCGTGACGGACAGGGGAAGTGAAAAACTGTTTTTT. As protein: CASSVTDRGSEKLFF.

The V call is TRBV29-1, the J call TRBJ1-2, with TRBD1 as a possible D gene (5 bases). The CDR3 totals 13 residues. Trimming stripped 5 bases from V and 4 bases from J, with 14 bases between. Germline V lookup: CDR1 SQVTM, CDR2 ANQGSEA. The CDR3 DNA is TGCAGCGTTCCGGGGGAGGGGCCCTATGGCTACACCTTC. Translation gives CSVPGEGPYGYTF.

The gene calls are TRBV7-3 and TRBJ2-7; D possibly corresponds to TRBD1 (6 bases). Between the trimmed V and J ends, which lost 5 bases and 5 bases, there was a span of 13 bases. The CDR3 has 13 amino acids. Looked up from germline, CDR1 is SGHTA and CDR2 is FQGTGA. CDR3 loop: CASSRDTNDEQYF. The DNA for the CDR3 is TGTGCCAGCAGCAGGGACACCAATGACGAGCAGTACTTC.

This clonotype has a count of ten or more. V and J are TRBV7-9 and TRBJ2-7; D gene uncertain. In germline, CDR1 is SEHNR, CDR2 FQNEAQ (reference sequence). The CDR3 loop spans 13 amino acids. V was cut by 5 bases and J by 1 base, with 9 bases left in between. The CDR3 sequence is CASSPWSSYEQYF. The CDR3 DNA sequence: TGTGCCAGCAGCCCCTGGTCATCCTACGAGCAGTACTTC.

This clonotype was detected only a few times. The chain's CDR3 is CAWSGGMITEAFF. As DNA, the CDR3 is TGTGCCTGGAGTGGGGGAATGATCACTGAAGCTTTCTTT. The rearrangement links TRBV30 to TRBJ1-1, with D uncertain. CDR3 length equals 13 residues. Germline V gene data show CDR1 as GTSNPN and CDR2 as SVGIG (reference sequence). Deletions cut 1 base from V and 4 bases from J, with 10 bases between.

This chain connects TRBV27 to TRBJ2-5; D is possibly TRBD1 or TRBD2 (5 bases each). Germline V gene lookup returns CDR1 MNHEY and CDR2 SMNVEV (reference sequence). The CDR3 consists of 19 residues. The ends were cut back, 5 bases at V and 0 bases at J, with 25 bases in the middle. DNA of the CDR3: TGTGCCAGCAGTCGGCTCTCTGCGGTTCTGAGAGGGGACCAAGAGACCCAGTACTTC. It codes for CASSRLSAVLRGDQETQYF.

A few counts support this clonotype. The chain employs TRBV6-5 and TRBJ2-2; 8 bases are a match to TRBD1. The CDR3 is 17 residues long. Germline values: CDR1 MNHEY, CDR2 SVGAGI. V shed 4 bases and J 0 bases; nucleotides not matched to a gene: 7. The CDR3 nucleotides are TGTGCCAGCAGTTCGACAGGGGCCCCTTCGAACACCGGGGAGCTGTTTTTT. Protein sequence: CASSSTGAPSNTGELFF.

The chain combines TRBV5-1 with TRBJ2-5; TRBD1 matches at 7 bases. Losses at the gene ends were 2 bases for V and 4 bases for J; bases not matched to a gene: 8. CDR1 is SGHRS, CDR2 YFSETQ, per germline. There are 15 residues in the CDR3. The CDR3 DNA is TGCGCCAGCAGCTTCGACAGGGCTTCGTTAGAGACCCAGTACTTC. Amino acid sequence: CASSFDRASLETQYF. Filled out from reference TRBV5-1 and TRBJ2-5, the complete variable domain reads KAGVTQTPRYLIKTRGQQVTLSCSPISGHRSVSWYQQTPGQGLQFLFEYFSETQRNKGNFPGRFSGRQFSNSRSEMNVSTLELGDSALYLCASSFDRASLETQYFGPGTRLLVL.

The chain couples TRBV7-2 to TRBJ2-3, with 8 bases lining up with TRBD1. This CDR3 comprises 15 residues. From germline, CDR1 is SGHTA and CDR2 FQGNSA. The junction had 6 bases not matched to a gene; V was cut back by 2 bases and J by 5 bases. Written as DNA, the CDR3 is TGTGCCAGCAGCTTATGTCAACAGGGGGGAGATACGCAGTATTTT. Protein: CASSLCQQGGDTQYF.

In its sample, this clonotype was seen a few times. This chain joins TRBV20-1 and TRBJ2-5, with a tentative D call TRBD2 (5 bases). The germline V and J ends were trimmed by 2 bases and 9 bases, with 16 bases remaining between them. This CDR3 is built from 13 residues. Germline CDR1 and CDR2: DFQATT and SNEGSKA (reference sequence). In DNA, the CDR3 is TGCAGTGCTAGACGCGGGCGTGAGGCGGCCCAGTACTTC. It encodes CSARRGREAAQYF.

This clonotype was picked up many times. The rearrangement uses TRBV20-1 and TRBJ1-1; D gene uncertain. Germline CDR1 reads DFQATT; CDR2 reads SNEGSKA (reference sequence). This CDR3 is built from 15 residues. V lost 0 bases, J lost 3 bases, and 14 bases lay in between. CDR3 sequence reads: CSARDEVSVDTEAFF. The CDR3 nucleotides read TGCAGTGCTAGAGATGAGGTCAGTGTGGACACTGAAGCTTTCTTT.

This clonotype has more than one count but fewer than ten. The rearrangement links TRBV15 to TRBJ2-7; D gene uncertain. Germline assignment: CDR1 LNHNV and CDR2 YYDKDF (reference sequence). This CDR3 comprises 15 residues. Trimming left V 5 bases short and J 2 bases short, with 16 bases between. The CDR3 is CATSSADLHPYEQYF. The CDR3 nucleotides read TGTGCCACCAGCTCTGCGGACCTCCACCCCTACGAGCAGTACTTC.

At least ten counts were recorded for this clonotype. V is TRBV7-2 and J is TRBJ2-1, with 7 bases fitting TRBD2. This CDR3 comprises 14 residues. V shed 4 bases, J shed 5 bases, and the junction held 5 bases outside the gene matches. Per germline, CDR1 SGHTA and CDR2 FQGNSA. Written as DNA, the CDR3 is TGTGCCAGCAGCTCCCGGGACTACAACAATGAGCAGTTCTTC. Residues: CASSSRDYNNEQFF.

Only a few counts were recorded for this clonotype. V usage is TRBV12-3 or TRBV12-4 and J usage is TRBJ2-7; D uncertain. V lost 1 base to trimming and J lost 2 bases, with 6 bases between them. This CDR3 contains 13 residues. The CDR3, as DNA: TGTGCCAGCAGTTTAGTGGTGGCCTACGAGCAGTACTTC. Amino acids: CASSLVVAYEQYF.

Note on this clonotype: An end of the junction does not agree with germline; a read error may underlie this. V and J are TRBV7-9 and TRBJ2-5, with D possibly matching TRBD2 (5 bases). CDR3 length: 12 amino acids. Germline V gives CDR1 SEHNR, CDR2 FQNEAQ (reference sequence). DNA of the CDR3: TGTGCCATCAGCTTGCCGGGGGAGACCCAGTACTTC. Encoded protein: CAISLPGETQYF. The variable domain in full, completed from reference TRBV7-9 and TRBJ2-5, reads DTGVSQNPRHKITKRGQNVTFRCDPISEHNRLYWYRQTLGQGPEFLTYFQNEAQLEKSRLLSDRFSAERPKGSFSTLEIQRTEQGDSAMYLCAISLPGETQYFGPGTRLLVL.

V and J are TRBV12-3 or TRBV12-4 and TRBJ1-6; D not certain. This CDR3 spans 15 amino acids. Trimming took 4 bases from V and 3 from J, leaving 10 bases between them. The CDR3, as DNA: TGTGCCAGCAGTTCCGGGAACAGCTATAATTCACCCCTCCACTTT. It encodes CASSSGNSYNSPLHF.

This clonotype was recorded at least ten times. This chain uses TRBV7-2 with TRBJ1-1; D possibly corresponds to TRBD1 (5 bases). V dropped 5 bases and J dropped 2 bases, with 12 bases sitting between them. This CDR3 is 14 amino acids long. Germline V gene lookup returns CDR1 SGHTA and CDR2 FQGNSA. CDR3 nucleotide sequence: TGTGCCAGCAGCCCGGGACGGATTAACACTGAAGCTTTCTTT. This codes for CASSPGRINTEAFF. Filled out from reference TRBV7-2 and TRBJ1-1, the complete variable domain reads GAGVSQSPSNKVTEKGKDVELRCDPISGHTALYWYRQSLGQGLEFLIYFQGNSAPDKSGLPSDRFSAERTGGSVSTLTIQRTQQEDSAVYLCASSPGRINTEAFFGQGTRLTVV.